This passage covers 16 T cell receptor beta chains from one sample sequenced in a study of cytomegalovirus exposure and HLA in healthy donors. 60 Vbeta and 13 Jbeta primers were used in PCR. Some clones are missing from TCRdb's copy, which holds only in-frame ones; the method was immunoSEQ multiplex PCR. The table includes 200,000 or so clones, 78% detected once. Sequenced material: PBMCs. These receptors all stem from a male donor in good health and CMV-seronegative.

The chain carries TRBV7-9 and TRBJ1-2, with 9 bases identical to TRBD1. Trimming cost V 5 bases and J 5 bases; bases outside gene matches: 6. There are 14 residues in the CDR3. Germline V gene sequence: CDR1 SEHNR, CDR2 FQNEAQ (reference sequence). The CDR3 DNA follows: TGTGCCAGCAGCCAGGGACAGGGTTGGTATGGCTACACCTTC. Residues: CASSQGQGWYGYTF.

The chain has TRBV6-6 and TRBJ2-7; possible D gene TRBD1, 5 bases. Trimming removed 5 bases from V and 2 bases from J, with 13 bases in between. The CDR3 is made up of 14 amino acids. The V gene's germline CDR1 is MNHNY and CDR2 SVGAGI (reference sequence). The CDR3 DNA reads as TGTGCCAGCAGTCCTGGCAGACAGACCTACGAGCAGTACTTC. It codes for CASSPGRQTYEQYF.

This rearrangement joins TRBV9 to TRBJ2-1; D ambiguous. The CDR3 runs 17 residues. Trimming removed 4 bases from V and 6 bases from J, with 23 bases in between. The V gene's germline CDR1 is SGDLS and CDR2 YYNGEE. The CDR3 here is CASSPMPTDFPPNEQFF. CDR3 coding DNA: TGTGCCAGCAGCCCCATGCCGACTGACTTCCCCCCCAATGAGCAGTTCTTC.

This chain connects TRBV5-1 to TRBJ2-7, with 9 bases lining up with TRBD2. There are 15 residues in the CDR3. Germline V gene lookup returns CDR1 SGHRS and CDR2 YFSETQ. Trimming took 4 bases from V and 5 from J; bases not matched to a gene: 10. CDR3 sequence reads: CASSRVAGVGDEQYF. DNA of the CDR3: TGCGCCAGCAGCCGGGTAGCGGGAGTAGGAGACGAGCAGTACTTC.

The chain combines TRBV27 with TRBJ2-7, with 8 nucleotides matching TRBD2. Unmatched junction bases numbered 9, after V lost 3 bases and J lost 5 bases. The length of the CDR3 is 15 residues. The germline V gene encodes CDR1 MNHEY and CDR2 SMNVEV (reference sequence). CDR3 DNA: TGTGCCAGCAGTTTTCTCGCGGGGGGCGGAAACGAGCAGTACTTC. The encoded protein is CASSFLAGGGNEQYF.

This clone was seen more than once but under ten times. V usage is TRBV19 and J usage is TRBJ2-6; D might be TRBD1 (6 bases). From germline, CDR1 is LNHDA and CDR2 SQIVND (reference sequence). The CDR3 is made up of 17 amino acids. V lost 6 bases to trimming and J lost 0 bases, with 15 bases between them. The CDR3 DNA follows: TGTGCCAGTAGCGAGAGGGGGACCTACTCTGGGGCCAACGTCCTGACTTTC. It encodes CASSERGTYSGANVLTF.

Of note for this clone: At one end the junction does not follow the germline gene, possibly because of a read error. V gene TRBV10-2 combines with J gene TRBJ2-7, with D perhaps matching TRBD1 (6 bases). CDR3 length equals 11 residues. Germline-derived CDR1 and CDR2 are WSHSY and SAAADI. CDR3 sequence reads: CASSERTQGHF. The CDR3 nucleotides read TGCGCCAGCAGTGAGCGGACACAGGGCCACTTC.

The chain combines TRBV7-8 with TRBJ1-1, with TRBD1 matching over 8 bases. Unmatched junction bases numbered 10, after V lost 3 bases and J lost 1 base. Germline V lookup: CDR1 SGHVS, CDR2 FQNEAQ. This CDR3 is built from 17 residues. CDR3 protein: CASSLSRTGRRNTEAFF. The DNA for the CDR3 is TGTGCCAGCAGCTTGTCGCGGACAGGGCGGAGGAACACTGAAGCTTTCTTT.

This chain joins TRBV14 and TRBJ2-7, with D maybe TRBD2 (5 bases). Germline CDR1 and CDR2: SGHDN and FVKESK. Trimming removed 0 bases at V and 5 bases at J, with 14 bases between. CDR3 length: 15 residues. Here the CDR3 reads CASSQDRTRFHEQYF. CDR3 sequence (DNA): TGTGCCAGCAGCCAAGATCGAACTAGATTCCACGAGCAGTACTTC.

The chain carries TRBV19 and TRBJ2-3; weak D call: TRBD2 (7 bases). V lost 2 bases and J lost 3, with 12 bases in between. The CDR3 covers 15 residues. In germline, CDR1 is LNHDA, CDR2 SQIVND (reference sequence). The CDR3 loop is CASSIRGGATDTQYF. In DNA, the CDR3 is TGTGCCAGTAGTATAAGGGGGGGAGCGACAGATACGCAGTATTTT. The full variable domain, its missing parts supplied by reference TRBV19 and TRBJ2-3, is DGGITQSPKYLFRKEGQNVTLSCEQNLNHDAMYWYRQDPGQGLRLIYYSQIVNDFQKGDIAEGYSVSREKKESFPLTVTSAQKNPTAFYLCASSIRGGATDTQYFGPGTRLTVL.

This chain uses TRBV27 with TRBJ1-3; D possibly corresponds to TRBD1 (5 bases). The V gene lost 7 bases and the J gene lost 0 bases, with 10 bases spanning the gap. Germline V lookup: CDR1 MNHEY, CDR2 SMNVEV (reference sequence). The length of the CDR3 is 14 residues. For the CDR3, the DNA is TGTGCCAGCACTACAGGTCCCTCTGGAAACACCATATATTTT. It codes for CASTTGPSGNTIYF.

The chain carries TRBV7-9 and TRBJ1-2; 8 bases match TRBD1. CDR3 length: 15 residues. The J segment lost 2 bases and the V segment lost 2 bases, leaving 4 bases of the junction unmatched. CDR1 and CDR2 from the germline V gene are SEHNR and FQNEAQ (reference sequence). This CDR3 is CASSLTTGANYGYTF. In DNA form, the CDR3 reads TGTGCCAGCAGCTTAACGACAGGGGCCAACTATGGCTACACCTTC.

The V gene is TRBV18, the J gene TRBJ2-3, with D uncertain. The CDR3 consists of 12 residues. Trimming stripped 6 bases from V and 0 bases from J, with 4 bases between. In germline, CDR1 is KGHSH, CDR2 LQKENI. The chain's CDR3 is CASSPSTDTQYF. In nucleotides, the CDR3 is TGTGCCAGCTCCCCTAGCACAGATACGCAGTATTTT. The full variable domain, its missing parts supplied by reference TRBV18 and TRBJ2-3, is NAGVMQNPRHLVRRRGQEARLRCSPMKGHSHVYWYRQLPEEGLKFMVYLQKENIIDESGMPKERFSAEFPKEGPSILRIQQVVRGDSAAYFCASSPSTDTQYFGPGTRLTVL.

The chain links TRBV2 to TRBJ2-5; no clear D. CDR3 length equals 13 residues. V lost 6 bases and J lost 1, with 9 bases in between. Per the germline V gene, CDR1 is SNHLY and CDR2 is FYNNEI. This CDR3 reads CASRRHVQETQYF. The DNA for the CDR3 is TGTGCCAGCAGAAGACATGTCCAAGAGACCCAGTACTTC.

The chain couples TRBV30 to TRBJ2-1; no clear D gene. Germline CDR1 is GTSNPN and CDR2 is SVGIG (reference sequence). Deletions cut 1 base from V and 8 bases from J, with 18 bases between. The CDR3 has 15 amino acids. CDR3 DNA sequence: TGTGCCTGGAGTGGTAATGCAGAACGTCTCGATGAGCAGTTCTTC. Protein: CAWSGNAERLDEQFF.

The chain joins TRBV5-1 to TRBJ2-1, with 12 positions matching TRBD2. The germline gives CDR1 SGHRS, CDR2 YFSETQ. V lost 4 bases to trimming and J lost 3 bases; unmatched junction nucleotides: 5. There are 16 residues in the CDR3. CDR3 sequence (DNA): TGCGCCAGCAGCGCGGAGACTAGCGGGAGCTACAATGAGCAGTTCTTC. Translating it yields CASSAETSGSYNEQFF.